The clone carrying this T cell receptor (beta chain) was detected ten times or more. What it recognizes is unknown. The data were obtained in a study of regulatory T cells in long-lasting Graves disease. Time point here: persistent/refractory GD, antithyroid drugs over 5 years with positive TRAb. PBMC-extracted RNA yielded the TCR library. Nine milliliters of peripheral blood went into EDTA tubes. CDR3 length equals 13 residues. Germline loops: CDR1 SGHTA, CDR2 FQGNSA. With 1 base removed from V and 1 base from J, the gap between germline ends came to 4 bases. Study results and caveats: Patients whose Graves' disease persisted exhibited lower TCR diversity than those newly diagnosed. The study found TRBV28, TRBJ1-2 and TRBJ2-5 favored in persistent disease.

CDR3-region Arm-PCR and iRepertoire HTBI primers produced the TCR beta libraries. TCRdb called the multiplex PCR reads again in MiXCR, with one record for every CDR3 protein. The data contain approximately 290,000 distinct CDR3 sequences, 20% to 25% of them seen just once; the ten biggest clones take up around 50%. The material sequenced was peripheral blood mononuclear cells (PBMCs), taken when the disease was refractory, from a patient treated with antithyroid drugs. The chain couples TRBV7-2 to TRBJ1-1; D remains ambiguous. This TCR derives from a female donor with Graves disease. This chain's CDR3 is CASSLGTNTEAFF. The CDR3 DNA follows: TGTGCCAGCAGCTTAGGGACGAACACTGAAGCTTTCTTT.